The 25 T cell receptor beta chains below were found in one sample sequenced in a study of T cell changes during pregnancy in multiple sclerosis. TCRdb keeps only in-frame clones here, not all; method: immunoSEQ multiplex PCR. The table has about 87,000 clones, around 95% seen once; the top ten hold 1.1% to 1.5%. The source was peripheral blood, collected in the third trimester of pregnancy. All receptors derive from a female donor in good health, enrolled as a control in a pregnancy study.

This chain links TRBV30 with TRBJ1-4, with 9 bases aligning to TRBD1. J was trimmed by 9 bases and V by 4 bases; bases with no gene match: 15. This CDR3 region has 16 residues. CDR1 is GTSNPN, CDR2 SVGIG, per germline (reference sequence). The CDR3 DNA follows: TGTGCCTGGACTGGCGGGACAGGGAATATGATTAAAAAACTGTTTTTT. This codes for CAWTGGTGNMIKKLFF. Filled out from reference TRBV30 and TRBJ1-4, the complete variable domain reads SQTIHQWPATLVQPVGSPLSLECTVEGTSNPNLYWYRQAAGRGLQLLFYSVGIGQISSEVPQNLSASRPQDRQFILSSKKLLLSDSGFYLCAWTGGTGNMIKKLFFGSGTQLSVL.

The CDR3 region is CASSLPSTRRVYNEQFF. CDR3 sequence (DNA): TGTGCCAGCAGCTTGCCGAGCACCCGGCGGGTCTACAATGAGCAGTTCTTC. The J gene is TRBJ2-1, the V gene TRBV5-6; D might be TRBD2 (5 bases). Trimming cost V 1 base and J 3 bases, with 17 bases left between them. The CDR3 runs 17 residues. Germline V gene lookup returns CDR1 SGHDT and CDR2 YYEEEE.

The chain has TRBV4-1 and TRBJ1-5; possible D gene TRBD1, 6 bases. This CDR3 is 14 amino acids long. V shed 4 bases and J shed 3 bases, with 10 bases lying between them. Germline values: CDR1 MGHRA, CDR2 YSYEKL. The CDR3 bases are TGCGCCAGCAGCCCCGGACAGTCCAATCAGCCCCAGCATTTT. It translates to CASSPGQSNQPQHF.

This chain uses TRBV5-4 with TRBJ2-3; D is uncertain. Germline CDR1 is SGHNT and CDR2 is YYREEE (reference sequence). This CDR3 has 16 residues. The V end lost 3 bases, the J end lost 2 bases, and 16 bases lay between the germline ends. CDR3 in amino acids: CASSSSGGFNTDTQYF. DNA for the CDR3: TGTGCCAGCAGCTCCTCCGGCGGATTCAACACAGATACGCAGTATTTT.

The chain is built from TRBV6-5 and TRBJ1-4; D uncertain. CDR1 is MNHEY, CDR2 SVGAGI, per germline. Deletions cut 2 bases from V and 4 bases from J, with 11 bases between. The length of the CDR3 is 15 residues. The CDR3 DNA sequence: TGTGCCAGCAGTTACGCCTATGCAAGTAATGAAAAACTGTTTTTT. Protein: CASSYAYASNEKLFF.

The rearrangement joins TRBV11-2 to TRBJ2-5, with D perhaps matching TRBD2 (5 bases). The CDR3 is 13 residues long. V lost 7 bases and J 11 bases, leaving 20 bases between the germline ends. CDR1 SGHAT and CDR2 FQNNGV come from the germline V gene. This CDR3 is CASTPRQSRTQYF. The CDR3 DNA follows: TGTGCCAGCACCCCCCGACAATCGCGGACTCAGTACTTC.

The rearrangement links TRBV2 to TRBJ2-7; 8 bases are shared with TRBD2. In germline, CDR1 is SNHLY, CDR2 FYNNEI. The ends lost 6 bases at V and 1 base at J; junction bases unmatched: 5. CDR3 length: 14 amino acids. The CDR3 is CASRTSGGSYEQYF. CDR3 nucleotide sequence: TGTGCCAGCAGAACTAGCGGTGGGTCCTACGAGCAGTACTTC.

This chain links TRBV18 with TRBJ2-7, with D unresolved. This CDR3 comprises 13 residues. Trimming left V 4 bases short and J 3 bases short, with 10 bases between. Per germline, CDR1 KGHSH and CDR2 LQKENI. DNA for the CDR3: TGTGCCAGCTCACAAGCCTCTTACTACGAGCAGTACTTC. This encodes CASSQASYYEQYF.

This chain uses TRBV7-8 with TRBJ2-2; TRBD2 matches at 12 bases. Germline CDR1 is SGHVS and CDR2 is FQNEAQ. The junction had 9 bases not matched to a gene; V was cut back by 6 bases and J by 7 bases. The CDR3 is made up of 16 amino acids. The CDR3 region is CASSYLAGGPSGELFF. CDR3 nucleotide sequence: TGTGCCAGCAGTTATCTAGCGGGAGGGCCAAGCGGGGAGCTGTTTTTT.

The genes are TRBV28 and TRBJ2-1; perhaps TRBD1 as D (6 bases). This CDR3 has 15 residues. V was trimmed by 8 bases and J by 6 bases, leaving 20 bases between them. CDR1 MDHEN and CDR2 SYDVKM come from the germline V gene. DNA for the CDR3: TGTGCCAGCGTACCGAACAGGGTAGGGGTCAATGAGCAGTTCTTC. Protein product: CASVPNRVGVNEQFF.

In DNA, the CDR3 is TGTGCCAGCATCAATCCCGGGAAACAGGGCTACTATGGCTACACCTTC. Encoded protein: CASINPGKQGYYGYTF. This chain joins TRBV2 and TRBJ1-2; possible D gene TRBD1, 6 bases. V was trimmed by 7 bases and J by 3 bases, leaving 21 bases between them. Germline V gene data show CDR1 as SNHLY and CDR2 as FYNNEI. The CDR3 is 16 residues long.

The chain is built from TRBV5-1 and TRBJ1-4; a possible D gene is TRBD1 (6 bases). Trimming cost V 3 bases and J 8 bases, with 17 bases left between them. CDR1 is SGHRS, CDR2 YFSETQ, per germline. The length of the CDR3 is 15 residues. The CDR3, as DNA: TGCGCCAGCAGCTGGGGACAAAGGGTTAAGGAAAAACTGTTTTTT. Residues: CASSWGQRVKEKLFF.

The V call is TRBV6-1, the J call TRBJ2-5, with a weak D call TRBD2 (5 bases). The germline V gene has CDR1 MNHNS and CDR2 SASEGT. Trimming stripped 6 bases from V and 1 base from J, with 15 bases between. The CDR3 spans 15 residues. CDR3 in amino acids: CASRKNLSGQETQYF. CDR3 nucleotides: TGTGCCAGCAGGAAAAATCTGAGCGGCCAAGAGACCCAGTACTTC.

The CDR3, as DNA: TGTGCCAGCAGCGTAGGGCCAGGAAATAGCAATCAGCCCCAGCATTTT. Residues: CASSVGPGNSNQPQHF. The J gene is TRBJ1-5, the V gene TRBV9; D is unresolved. This CDR3 region has 16 residues. Per the germline V gene, CDR1 is SGDLS and CDR2 is YYNGEE. Trimming left V 0 bases short and J 0 bases short, with 10 bases between.

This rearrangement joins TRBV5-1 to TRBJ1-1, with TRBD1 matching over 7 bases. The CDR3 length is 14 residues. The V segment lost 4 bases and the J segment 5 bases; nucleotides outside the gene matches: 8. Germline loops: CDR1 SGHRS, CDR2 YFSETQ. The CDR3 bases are TGCGCCAGCAGCCGCGGGACAGCTCTAACTGAAGCTTTCTTT. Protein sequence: CASSRGTALTEAFF.

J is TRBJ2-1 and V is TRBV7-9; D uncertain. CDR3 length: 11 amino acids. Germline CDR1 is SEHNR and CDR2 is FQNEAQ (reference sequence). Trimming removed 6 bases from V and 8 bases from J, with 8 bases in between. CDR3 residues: CASSSSDEQFF. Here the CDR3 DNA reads TGTGCCAGCAGTAGTAGTGATGAGCAGTTCTTC. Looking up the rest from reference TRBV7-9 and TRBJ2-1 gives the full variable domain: DTGVSQNPRHKITKRGQNVTFRCDPISEHNRLYWYRQTLGQGPEFLTYFQNEAQLEKSRLLSDRFSAERPKGSFSTLEIQRTEQGDSAMYLCASSSSDEQFFGPGTRLTVL.

The CDR3 here is CASSSAGTSLADTQYF. The CDR3 DNA sequence: TGTGCCAGCAGCTCAGCTGGGACTAGCCTTGCAGATACGCAGTATTTT. V is TRBV11-2 and J is TRBJ2-3, with TRBD2 matching over 9 bases. Trimming at V came to 4 bases and at J to 4 bases, leaving 9 bases not matched to a gene. The CDR3 totals 16 residues. Germline V gene sequence: CDR1 SGHAT, CDR2 FQNNGV.

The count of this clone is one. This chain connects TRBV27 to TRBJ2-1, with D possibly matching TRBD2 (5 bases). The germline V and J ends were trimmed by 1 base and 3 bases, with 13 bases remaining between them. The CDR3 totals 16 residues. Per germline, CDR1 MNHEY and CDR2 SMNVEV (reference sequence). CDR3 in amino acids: CASSLLSSINYNEQFF. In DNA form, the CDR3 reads TGTGCCAGCAGTTTATTATCTAGCATTAACTACAATGAGCAGTTCTTC.

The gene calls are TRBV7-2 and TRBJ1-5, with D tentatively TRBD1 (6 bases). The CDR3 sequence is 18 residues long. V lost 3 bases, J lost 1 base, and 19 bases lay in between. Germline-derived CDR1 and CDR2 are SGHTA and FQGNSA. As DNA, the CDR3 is TGTGCCAGCAGCTTCCGAAAAGGCACAGGGTACAGCAATCAGCCCCAGCATTTT. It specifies CASSFRKGTGYSNQPQHF.

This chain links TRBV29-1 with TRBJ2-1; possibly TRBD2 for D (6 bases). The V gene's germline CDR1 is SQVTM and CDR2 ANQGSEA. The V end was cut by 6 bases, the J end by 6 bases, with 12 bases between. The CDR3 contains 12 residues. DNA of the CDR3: TGCAGCGTCCAGGGACTTGGCAATGAGCAGTTCTTC. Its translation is CSVQGLGNEQFF.

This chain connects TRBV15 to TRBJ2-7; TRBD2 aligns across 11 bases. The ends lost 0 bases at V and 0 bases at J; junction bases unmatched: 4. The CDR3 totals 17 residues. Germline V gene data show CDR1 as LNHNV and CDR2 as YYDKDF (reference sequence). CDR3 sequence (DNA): TGTGCCACCAGCAGAGATCTCACTAGCGGGAGCTCCTACGAGCAGTACTTC. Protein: CATSRDLTSGSSYEQYF.

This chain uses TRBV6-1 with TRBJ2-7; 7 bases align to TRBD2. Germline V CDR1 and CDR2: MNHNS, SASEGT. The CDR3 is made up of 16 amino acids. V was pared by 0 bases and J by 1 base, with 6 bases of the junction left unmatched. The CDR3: CASSEAGGWESYEQYF. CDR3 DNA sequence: TGTGCCAGCAGTGAAGCGGGGGGGTGGGAATCCTACGAGCAGTACTTC.

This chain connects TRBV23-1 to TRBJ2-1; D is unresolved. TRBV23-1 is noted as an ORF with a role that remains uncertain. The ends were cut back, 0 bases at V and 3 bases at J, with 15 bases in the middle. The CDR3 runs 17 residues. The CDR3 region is CASSQSKSWLSYNEQFF. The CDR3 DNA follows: TGCGCCAGCAGTCAATCGAAAAGTTGGTTGAGCTACAATGAGCAGTTCTTC.

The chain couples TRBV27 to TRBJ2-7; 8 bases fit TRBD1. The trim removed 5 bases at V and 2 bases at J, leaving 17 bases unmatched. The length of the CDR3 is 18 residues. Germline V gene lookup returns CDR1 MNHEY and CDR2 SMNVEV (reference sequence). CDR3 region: CASSPITGTGPHPYEQYF. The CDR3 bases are TGTGCCAGCAGTCCGATTACCGGGACAGGCCCGCATCCCTACGAGCAGTACTTC.

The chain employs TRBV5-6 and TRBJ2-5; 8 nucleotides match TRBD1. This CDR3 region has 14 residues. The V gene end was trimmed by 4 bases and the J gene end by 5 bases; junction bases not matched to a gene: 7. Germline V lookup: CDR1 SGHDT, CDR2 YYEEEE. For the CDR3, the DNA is TGTGCCAGCAGCCCCGGACAGGGTGGGGAGACCCAGTACTTC. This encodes CASSPGQGGETQYF. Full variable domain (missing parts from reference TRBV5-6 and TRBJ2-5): DAGVTQSPTHLIKTRGQQVTLRCSPKSGHDTVSWYQQALGQGPQFIFQYYEEEERQRGNFPDRFSGHQFPNYSSELNVNALLLGDSALYLCASSPGQGGETQYFGPGTRLLVL.